A selection of T cell receptor beta chains follows, all from one sample in a study of T cell responses to AZD1222 COVID-19 vaccine. The assay was immunoSEQ multiplex PCR, and TCRdb's table has in-frame clones only and misses some. The sample contains 120,000 or so clones, 84% of which appear only once. This sample comprised peripheral blood, obtained 28 days after the second AZD1222 dose. These receptors were collected from an adult who received the AZD1222 COVID-19 vaccine. Both conserved end residues are part of each CDR3. The D gene is left open where the match is weak. Rows may omit the clone size; those that give it use once, few, many or a size class.

clone_size | d_call | cdr3_length | j_call | v_call | cdr3_nt | cdr3_aa
NA | TRBD1 | 12 | TRBJ2-1 | TRBV27 | TGTGCCAGCAGTTTCAGGGGGCTAAGGGAGTTCTTC | CASSFRGLREFF
NA | TRBD2 | 13 | TRBJ2-5 | TRBV7-2 | TGTGCCAGCAGCTCCGAGGGAGGGGAGACCCAGTACTTC | CASSSEGGETQYF
NA | NA | 14 | TRBJ1-1 | TRBV5-5 | TGTGCCAGCAATAAAGGACATATGAACACTGAAGCTTTCTTT | CASNKGHMNTEAFF
NA | NA | 13 | TRBJ1-1 | TRBV6-2/TRBV6-3 | TGTGCCAGCAGTTACGTCAGGGACACTGAAGCTTTCTTT | CASSYVRDTEAFF
few | TRBD1 | 16 | TRBJ2-2 | TRBV24-1 | TGTGCCACCAGTGATTCCAGGGGGCGGGGCACCGGGGAGCTGTTTTTT | CATSDSRGRGTGELFF
NA | NA | 14 | TRBJ1-5 | TRBV7-8 | TGTGCCAGCAGCCTCCGGGACACCGCATGGCCCCAGCATTTT | CASSLRDTAWPQHF
NA | NA | 14 | TRBJ1-3 | TRBV10-2 | TGCGCCAGCAGTGAGTGGGGCTCTGGAAACACCATATATTTT | CASSEWGSGNTIYF
NA | NA | 13 | TRBJ1-2 | TRBV14 | TGTGCCAGCAGCCGGGACGGGTACTATGGCTACACCTTC | CASSRDGYYGYTF
NA | TRBD1 | 15 | TRBJ1-5 | TRBV4-1 | TGCGCCAGCAGCCTTCGGGACAGCGACATCCAGCCCCAGCATTTT | CASSLRDSDIQPQHF
NA | NA | 15 | TRBJ2-2 | TRBV28 | TGTGCCAGCAGTTTCATGCAGAGCTACACCGGGGAGCTGTTTTTT | CASSFMQSYTGELFF
NA | NA | 19 | TRBJ1-5 | TRBV28 | TGTGCCAGCAGTGCACCACCCGGGCAGGGTAGAGATAGCAATCAGCCCCAGCATTTT | CASSAPPGQGRDSNQPQHF
NA | NA | 15 | TRBJ1-5 | TRBV4-1 | TGCGCCAGCAGCCAAGATCGGAATAGCAATCAGCCCCAGCATTTT | CASSQDRNSNQPQHF
NA | NA | 11 | TRBJ1-2 | TRBV10-3 | TGTGCCATCAGCGAATACTATGGCTACACCTTC | CAISEYYGYTF
few | NA | 17 | TRBJ1-2 | TRBV7-9 | TGTGCCAGCAGCTGGGGGGGAAATGGGCCTTTGGGCTATGGCTACACCTTC | CASSWGGNGPLGYGYTF
NA | TRBD2 | 15 | TRBJ2-1 | TRBV11-3 | TGTGCCAGCAGCTTAGGGCCGACTAGCGGGGGAGAGCAGTTCTTC | CASSLGPTSGGEQFF
once | NA | 15 | TRBJ1-1 | TRBV7-2 | TGTGCCAGCAGTTTACAGGGAGGTCGAAACACTGAAGCTTTCTTT | CASSLQGGRNTEAFF
once | NA | 15 | TRBJ2-7 | TRBV3-1/TRBV3-2 | TGTGCCAGCAGCCCACCAAACCCGGGGGCCGGCGAGCAGTACTTC | CASSPPNPGAGEQYF
NA | NA | 16 | TRBJ1-6 | TRBV14 | TGTGCCAGCAGCCTCCGGGTCCCTTCAGGGAATTCACCCCTCCACTTT | CASSLRVPSGNSPLHF
NA | NA | 15 | TRBJ1-3 | TRBV21-1 | TGTGCCAGCACACGAGCGGGGAGCTCTGGAAACACCATATATTTT | CASTRAGSSGNTIYF
few | TRBD1 | 17 | TRBJ1-2 | TRBV7-2 | TGTGCCAGCAGCTATCCGGGACAGGACGTATTAGACTATGGCTACACCTTC | CASSYPGQDVLDYGYTF